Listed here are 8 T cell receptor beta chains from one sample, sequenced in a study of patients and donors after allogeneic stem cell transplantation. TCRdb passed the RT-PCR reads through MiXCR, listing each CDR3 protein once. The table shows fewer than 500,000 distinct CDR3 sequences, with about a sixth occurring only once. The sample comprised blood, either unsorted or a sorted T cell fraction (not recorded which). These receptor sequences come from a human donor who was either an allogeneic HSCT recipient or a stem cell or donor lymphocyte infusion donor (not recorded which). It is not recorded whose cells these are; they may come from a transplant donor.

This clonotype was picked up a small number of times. The CDR3 DNA is TGCGCCAGCAGCTTCAAAGGGGACAGCTACAATGAGCAGTTCTTC. Encoded protein: CASSFKGDSYNEQFF. The chain combines TRBV5-1 with TRBJ2-1, with 7 bases identical to TRBD1. The germline V gene has CDR1 SGHRS and CDR2 YFSETQ. J lost 3 bases, V lost 2 bases, and 5 bases had no gene match. The CDR3 is 15 amino acids. Full variable domain (remainder filled in from reference TRBV5-1 and TRBJ2-1): KAGVTQTPRYLIKTRGQQVTLSCSPISGHRSVSWYQQTPGQGLQFLFEYFSETQRNKGNFPGRFSGRQFSNSRSEMNVSTLELGDSALYLCASSFKGDSYNEQFFGPGTRLTVL.

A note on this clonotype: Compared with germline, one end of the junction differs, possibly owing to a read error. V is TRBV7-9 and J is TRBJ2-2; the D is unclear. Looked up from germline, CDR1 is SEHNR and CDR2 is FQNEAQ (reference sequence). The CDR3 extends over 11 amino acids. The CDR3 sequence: CATPNTGELFF. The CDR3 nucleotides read TGTGCCACCCCGAATACCGGGGAGCTGTTTTTT.

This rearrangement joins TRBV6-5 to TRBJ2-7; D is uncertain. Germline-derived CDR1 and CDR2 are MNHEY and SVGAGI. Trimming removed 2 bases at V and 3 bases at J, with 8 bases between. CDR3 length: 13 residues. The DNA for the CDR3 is TGTGCCAGCAGTTACACCAAGGGCTACGAGCAGTACTTC. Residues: CASSYTKGYEQYF.

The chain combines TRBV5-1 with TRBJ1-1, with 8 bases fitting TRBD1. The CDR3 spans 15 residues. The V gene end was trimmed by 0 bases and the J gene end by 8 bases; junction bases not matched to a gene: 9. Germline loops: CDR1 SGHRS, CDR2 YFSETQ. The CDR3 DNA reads TGCGCCAGCAGCTTGGGACAGGGGCAGGGGTACGAAGCTTTCTTT. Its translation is CASSLGQGQGYEAFF.

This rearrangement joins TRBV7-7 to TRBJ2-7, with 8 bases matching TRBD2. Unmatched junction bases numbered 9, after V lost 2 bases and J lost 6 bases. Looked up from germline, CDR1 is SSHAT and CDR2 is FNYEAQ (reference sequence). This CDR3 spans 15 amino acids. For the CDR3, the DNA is TGTGCCAGCAGCTTAAGCGACGGGAGCGGGAGCGAGCAGTACTTC. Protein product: CASSLSDGSGSEQYF. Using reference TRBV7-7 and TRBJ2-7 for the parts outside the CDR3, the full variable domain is GAGVSQSPRYKVTKRGQDVTLRCDPISSHATLYWYQQALGQGPEFLTYFNYEAQPDKSGLPSDRFSAERPEGSISTLTIQRTEQRDSAMYRCASSLSDGSGSEQYFGPGTRLTVT.

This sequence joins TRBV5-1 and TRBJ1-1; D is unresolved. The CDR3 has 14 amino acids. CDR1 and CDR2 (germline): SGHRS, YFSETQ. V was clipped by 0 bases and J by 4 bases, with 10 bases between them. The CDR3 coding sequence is TGCGCCAGCAGCTTGGAACGGAAAGGCACTGAAGCTTTCTTT. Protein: CASSLERKGTEAFF. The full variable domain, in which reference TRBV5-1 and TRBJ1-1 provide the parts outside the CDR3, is KAGVTQTPRYLIKTRGQQVTLSCSPISGHRSVSWYQQTPGQGLQFLFEYFSETQRNKGNFPGRFSGRQFSNSRSEMNVSTLELGDSALYLCASSLERKGTEAFFGQGTRLTVV.

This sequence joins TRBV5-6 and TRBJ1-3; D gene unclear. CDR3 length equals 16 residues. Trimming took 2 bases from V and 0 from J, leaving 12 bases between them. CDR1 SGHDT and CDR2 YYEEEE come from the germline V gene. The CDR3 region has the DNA TGTGCCAGCAGCTTTTCGGGAGTGAACTCTGGAAACACCATATATTTT. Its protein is CASSFSGVNSGNTIYF.

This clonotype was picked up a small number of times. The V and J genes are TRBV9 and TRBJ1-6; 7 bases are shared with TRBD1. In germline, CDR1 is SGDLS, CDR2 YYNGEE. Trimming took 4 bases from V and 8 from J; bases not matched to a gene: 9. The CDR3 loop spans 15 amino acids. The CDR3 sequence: CASSTRDRTDSPLHF. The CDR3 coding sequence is TGTGCCAGCAGCACGCGGGACAGAACGGATTCACCCCTCCACTTT.